This T cell receptor beta chain was sequenced in a study of cytomegalovirus exposure and HLA in healthy donors. The overall study: Genotyping showed 75% to 90% of over 350 donors falling in the Caucasian-associated ancestry cluster.

PCR amplification relied on 60 Vbeta primers (plus 13 Jbeta primers). Libraries were prepared by immunoSEQ multiplex PCR; TCRdb keeps only in-frame clonotypes and omits some of them. The clone table shows approximately 150,000 clones, with the ten largest holding under 2%. Germline V gene sequence: CDR1 SGHDT, CDR2 YYEEEE. The length of the CDR3 is 13 residues. Trimming took 4 bases from V and 8 from J, leaving 13 bases between them. The study, taken as a whole, reports: Most TCR sequences were rare, but some public TCRs occurred in many donors.

On this clone itself: Antigen specificity is unknown.

Sequencing was done on a sample of PBMCs. This clonotype was sampled from a woman aged 45-59 years in good health and CMV-seronegative. The chain combines TRBV5-6 with TRBJ2-1; D is undetermined. Here the CDR3 reads CASSRTPSDEQFF. In nucleotides, the CDR3 is TGTGCCAGCAGCCGCACCCCCAGCGATGAGCAGTTCTTC.